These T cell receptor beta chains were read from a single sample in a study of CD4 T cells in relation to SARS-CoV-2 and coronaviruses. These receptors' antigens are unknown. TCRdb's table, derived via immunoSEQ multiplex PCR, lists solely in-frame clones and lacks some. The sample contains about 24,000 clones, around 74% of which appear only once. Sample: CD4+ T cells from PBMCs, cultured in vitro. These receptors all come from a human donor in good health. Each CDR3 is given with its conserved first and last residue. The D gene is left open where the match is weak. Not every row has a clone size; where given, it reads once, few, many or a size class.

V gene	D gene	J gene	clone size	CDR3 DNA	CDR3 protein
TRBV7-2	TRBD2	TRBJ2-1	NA	TGTGCCAGCAGTCGTGGGGGGGGGAACAATGAGCAGTTCTTC	CASSRGGGNNEQFF
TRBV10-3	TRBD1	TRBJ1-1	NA	TGTGCCATCAGTGCCCTGACAGGGAAGGACACTGAAGCTTTCTTT	CAISALTGKDTEAFF
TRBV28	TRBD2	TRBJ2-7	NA	TGTGCCAGCAGTTTACCTAGCGGCCCGCGCTACGAGCAGTACTTC	CASSLPSGPRYEQYF
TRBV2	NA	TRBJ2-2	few	TGTGCCAGCAGGTGGGACGGGGAGCTGTTTTTT	CASRWDGELFF
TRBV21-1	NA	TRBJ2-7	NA	TGTGCCAGCAGACAGGGTGACGAGCAGTACTTC	CASRQGDEQYF
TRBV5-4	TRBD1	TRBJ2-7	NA	TGTGCCAGCAGCAAGACAGGGTCCCGCTCCTACGAGCAGTACTTC	CASSKTGSRSYEQYF
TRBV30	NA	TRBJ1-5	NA	TGTGCCTGGAGTCTAGGGGACATCGGTGTGCCCCAGCATTTT	CAWSLGDIGVPQHF
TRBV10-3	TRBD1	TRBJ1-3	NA	TGTGCCACCTCCACTGGGGACAGCTCTGGAAACACCATATATTTT	CATSTGDSSGNTIYF
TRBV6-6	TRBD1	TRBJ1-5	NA	TGTGCCAGCAGTTACTCCGACAGGGGGCTCGGTCAGCCCCAGCATTTT	CASSYSDRGLGQPQHF
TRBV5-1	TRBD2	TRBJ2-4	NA	TGCGCCAGCAGCTTGGCGTCAGGGAGGGATAACATTCAGTACTTC	CASSLASGRDNIQYF
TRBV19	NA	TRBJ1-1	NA	TGTGCCAGTAACACAAACAGGGTATCCACTGAAGCTTTCTTT	CASNTNRVSTEAFF
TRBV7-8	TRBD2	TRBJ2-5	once	TGTGCCAGCGGGCTTTGGGGAAACGGGGGGTCCCAGTACTTC	CASGLWGNGGSQYF
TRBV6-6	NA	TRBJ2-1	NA	TGTGCCAGCAGCTCGTTACATGAGCAGTTCTTC	CASSSLHEQFF
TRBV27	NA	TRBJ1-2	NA	TGTGCCAGCGTGGGAGAACCCTATGGCTACACCTTC	CASVGEPYGYTF
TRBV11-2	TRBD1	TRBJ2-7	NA	TGTGCCAGCAGCCCGGGGACAGGGGGCTGGTACGAGCAGTACTTC	CASSPGTGGWYEQYF
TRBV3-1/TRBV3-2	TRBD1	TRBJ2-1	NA	TGTGCCAGCAGCCTATCCGGGACAGGGAACTACAATGAGCAGTTCTTC	CASSLSGTGNYNEQFF
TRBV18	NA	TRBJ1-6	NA	TGTGCCAGCTCTCCGGGGGCGCCGGATAATTCACCCCTCCACTTT	CASSPGAPDNSPLHF
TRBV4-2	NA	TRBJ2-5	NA	TGTGCCAGCAGCCCCTCCGGGGGCCAAGAGACCCAGTACTTC	CASSPSGGQETQYF
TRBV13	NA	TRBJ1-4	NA	TGTGCCAGCAGCTTAGTTGGTTCGAGATCTATCCCTGAAAAACTGTTTTTT	CASSLVGSRSIPEKLFF
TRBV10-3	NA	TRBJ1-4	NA	TGTGCCATCAGCCGCGAGGGCAGGAGTGAAAAACTGTTTTTT	CAISREGRSEKLFF